These T cell receptor beta chains were read from a single sample in a study of T cell responses to AZD1222 COVID-19 vaccine. Produced via immunoSEQ multiplex PCR; TCRdb's table is partial and in-frame only. Of around 140,000 clones listed, about 90% are singletons. Sequencing used peripheral blood, obtained 28 days after the second AZD1222 dose. The origin of the receptors is an adult who received the AZD1222 COVID-19 vaccine. The CDR3 runs from the conserved cysteine through the conserved F or W. The order of the fields is CDR3 protein, CDR3 DNA, D gene, V gene, clone size, J gene. A D gene is named only where the DNA matches it firmly. Clone size, where shown, is once, few, many, or a class for clones that have expanded.

CDR3: CASSLGTSSYEQYF
DNA: TGTGCCAGCTCACTGGGGACTAGCTCCTACGAGCAGTACTTC
D: TRBD2
V: TRBV18
size: -
J: TRBJ2-7

CDR3: CASSPWASGSFAGELFF
DNA: TGTGCCAGCAGCCCTTGGGCTAGCGGGAGTTTTGCCGGGGAGCTGTTTTTT
D: TRBD2
V: TRBV7-3
size: -
J: TRBJ2-2

CDR3: CASSVGQGKGNSPLHF
DNA: TGTGCCAGCAGTGTCGGACAGGGAAAGGGTAATTCACCCCTCCACTTT
D: TRBD1
V: TRBV2
size: -
J: TRBJ1-6

CDR3: CASSYQGVVIRSYNEQFF
DNA: TGTGCCAGCAGTTACCAGGGGGTTGTTATACGGTCCTACAATGAGCAGTTCTTC
D: TRBD1
V: TRBV6-2/TRBV6-3
size: -
J: TRBJ2-1

CDR3: CASSELRGSNYGYTF
DNA: TGTGCCAGCAGTGAACTTAGAGGGAGTAACTATGGCTACACCTTC
D: -
V: TRBV6-1
size: -
J: TRBJ1-2

CDR3: CASSQDPSGPSYEQYF
DNA: TGTGCCAGCAGCCAGGACCCTAGCGGGCCCTCCTACGAGCAGTACTTC
D: TRBD2
V: TRBV7-2
size: -
J: TRBJ2-7

CDR3: CASSEARTGQTYEQYF
DNA: TGTGCCAGCAGTGAGGCCCGGACAGGGCAAACCTACGAGCAGTACTTC
D: TRBD1
V: TRBV6-1
size: few
J: TRBJ2-7

CDR3: CASSPSGRSYGYTF
DNA: TGTGCCAGCTCACCCAGTGGGAGGTCCTATGGCTACACCTTC
D: -
V: TRBV18
size: -
J: TRBJ1-2

CDR3: CASSLGRVRSYNEQFF
DNA: TGCGCCAGCAGCTTGGGACGGGTACGCTCCTACAATGAGCAGTTCTTC
D: -
V: TRBV5-1
size: -
J: TRBJ2-1

CDR3: CASSLESGLSEQFF
DNA: TGCGCCAGCAGCTTGGAATCCGGTTTAAGCGAGCAGTTCTTC
D: -
V: TRBV5-1
size: -
J: TRBJ2-1

CDR3: CASSLKGQGEAFF
DNA: TGCGCCAGCAGCTTGAAGGGGCAGGGAGAAGCTTTCTTT
D: -
V: TRBV5-1
size: -
J: TRBJ1-1

CDR3: CASSSGPVDTGELFF
DNA: TGTGCCAGCAGCTCCGGTCCAGTAGACACCGGGGAGCTGTTTTTT
D: -
V: TRBV11-3
size: -
J: TRBJ2-2

CDR3: CASSLGGGVTDTQYF
DNA: TGTGCCAGCAGCTTAGGCGGGGGGGTGACAGATACGCAGTATTTT
D: TRBD2
V: TRBV7-2
size: -
J: TRBJ2-3

CDR3: CASRVSGPSGEQYF
DNA: TGTGCCAGCAGAGTCTCAGGGCCCTCGGGAGAGCAGTACTTC
D: -
V: TRBV11-1
size: -
J: TRBJ2-7

CDR3: CASSRDRGSNQPQHF
DNA: TGTGCCAGCAGCCGAGACAGGGGGAGCAATCAGCCCCAGCATTTT
D: TRBD1
V: TRBV7-8
size: -
J: TRBJ1-5

CDR3: CASSHRTGGREQYF
DNA: TGTGCCAGCAGTCATAGGACAGGGGGGAGGGAGCAGTACTTC
D: TRBD1
V: TRBV11-2
size: once
J: TRBJ2-7

CDR3: CASSGGVTLAKNIQYF
DNA: TGCGCCAGCAGTGGGGGAGTTACCTTAGCCAAAAACATTCAGTACTTC
D: -
V: TRBV10-1
size: -
J: TRBJ2-4

CDR3: CASSISGENQPQHF
DNA: TGTGCCAGTAGTATAAGTGGAGAAAATCAGCCCCAGCATTTT
D: -
V: TRBV19
size: -
J: TRBJ1-5

CDR3: CASSPPGSGYTF
DNA: TGTGCCAGCTCACCACCTGGATCCGGCTACACCTTC
D: -
V: TRBV18
size: -
J: TRBJ1-2

CDR3: CASGLYPRDRDKETQYF
DNA: TGTGCTAGTGGTTTATACCCCCGGGACAGGGACAAAGAGACCCAGTACTTC
D: TRBD1
V: TRBV12-5
size: -
J: TRBJ2-5

CDR3: CASSKRTGGGYEQYF
DNA: TGTGCCAGCAGCAAAAGGACAGGGGGAGGCTACGAGCAGTACTTC
D: TRBD1
V: TRBV7-9
size: -
J: TRBJ2-7

CDR3: CASRDRGEAFF
DNA: TGTGCCAGCCGAGACAGGGGAGAAGCTTTCTTT
D: TRBD1
V: TRBV6-5
size: -
J: TRBJ1-1

CDR3: CASSLVRRYNEQFF
DNA: TGTGCCAGCAGCTTAGTCCGGCGGTACAATGAGCAGTTCTTC
D: -
V: TRBV11-2
size: -
J: TRBJ2-1

CDR3: CASSQDIGGSGNTIYF
DNA: TGTGCCAGCAGCCAAGATATTGGTGGATCTGGAAACACCATATATTTT
D: -
V: TRBV4-2
size: -
J: TRBJ1-3

CDR3: CASSLTGSEVDTQYF
DNA: TGTGCCAGCAGCTTAACAGGGTCCGAGGTAGATACGCAGTATTTT
D: -
V: TRBV5-4
size: -
J: TRBJ2-3

CDR3: CASSLRADTEAFF
DNA: TGTGCCAGCAGCCTTAGAGCGGACACTGAAGCTTTCTTT
D: -
V: TRBV6-5
size: -
J: TRBJ1-1

CDR3: CASSQEGALNYGYTF
DNA: TGTGCCAGCAGCCAAGAGGGGGCGTTGAACTATGGCTACACCTTC
D: -
V: TRBV4-2
size: few
J: TRBJ1-2

CDR3: CASSLTGGGYGYTF
DNA: TGTGCCAGCAGCTTAACAGGGGGAGGCTATGGCTACACCTTC
D: TRBD1
V: TRBV7-2
size: -
J: TRBJ1-2

CDR3: CASSERLGPYEQYF
DNA: TGTGCCAGCAGTGAAAGGCTAGGTCCCTACGAGCAGTACTTC
D: -
V: TRBV6-4
size: once
J: TRBJ2-7

CDR3: CATSDPGTKYNEQFF
DNA: TGTGCCACCAGTGATCCCGGGACTAAATACAATGAGCAGTTCTTC
D: TRBD2
V: TRBV24-1
size: once
J: TRBJ2-1

CDR3: CASSYSRIAGGNEQFF
DNA: TGTGCCAGCAGTTACTCGAGAATAGCGGGGGGCAATGAGCAGTTCTTC
D: TRBD2
V: TRBV6-2/TRBV6-3
size: -
J: TRBJ2-1

CDR3: CASSPATDYYNEQFF
DNA: TGTGCCAGCAGCCCAGCGACAGATTACTACAATGAGCAGTTCTTC
D: -
V: TRBV11-2
size: -
J: TRBJ2-1

CDR3: CASGKGPGTDTQYF
DNA: TGCGCCAGTGGGAAGGGCCCGGGGACAGATACGCAGTATTTT
D: -
V: TRBV5-1
size: -
J: TRBJ2-3

CDR3: CASSLDRGDSPLHF
DNA: TGCGCCAGCAGTTTGGACAGGGGGGATTCACCCCTCCACTTT
D: TRBD1
V: TRBV5-1
size: many
J: TRBJ1-6

CDR3: CASRVADSYEQYF
DNA: TGTGCCAGCAGAGTAGCGGACTCCTACGAGCAGTACTTC
D: -
V: TRBV2
size: -
J: TRBJ2-7

CDR3: CASSLVTGIHEQFF
DNA: TGTGCCAGCAGCTTAGTCACAGGAATTCATGAGCAGTTCTTC
D: -
V: TRBV7-9
size: -
J: TRBJ2-1

CDR3: CASSVPPGRDGTGELFF
DNA: TGTGCCAGCAGTGTCCCCCCGGGCAGGGATGGGACCGGGGAGCTGTTTTTT
D: -
V: TRBV25-1
size: -
J: TRBJ2-2

CDR3: CASSYRSGRATDTQYF
DNA: TGTGCCAGCAGTTACCGGAGCGGGAGGGCCACAGATACGCAGTATTTT
D: TRBD2
V: TRBV6-2/TRBV6-3
size: -
J: TRBJ2-3

CDR3: CATSDPSKGDNQPQHF
DNA: TGTGCCACCAGTGACCCCTCCAAGGGGGACAATCAGCCCCAGCATTTT
D: -
V: TRBV24-1
size: -
J: TRBJ1-5

CDR3: CASSEEGPLNTEAFF
DNA: TGTGCCAGCAGTGAAGAGGGACCCCTGAACACTGAAGCTTTCTTT
D: -
V: TRBV2
size: -
J: TRBJ1-1

CDR3: CASSSRGSNTGELFF
DNA: TGTGCCAGCAGCTCTAGGGGATCCAACACCGGGGAGCTGTTTTTT
D: -
V: TRBV7-2
size: -
J: TRBJ2-2

CDR3: CASSDDGQSDEQFF
DNA: TGTGCCAGCAGTGACGACGGACAGTCCGATGAGCAGTTCTTC
D: -
V: TRBV6-4
size: medium-sized
J: TRBJ2-1

CDR3: CASSLSMEYLGGYTF
DNA: TGTGCCAGCAGTTTATCCATGGAGTACCTGGGCGGCTACACCTTC
D: -
V: TRBV27
size: once
J: TRBJ1-2

CDR3: CASSANRGGYTF
DNA: TGTGCCAGCAGCGCTAACAGGGGTGGCTACACCTTC
D: TRBD1
V: TRBV9
size: -
J: TRBJ1-2

CDR3: CASSLLAGVQFF
DNA: TGTGCCAGCAGCTTACTAGCGGGGGTGCAGTTCTTC
D: TRBD2
V: TRBV7-8
size: -
J: TRBJ2-1

CDR3: CASSVTGLWGYTF
DNA: TGTGCCAGCAGCGTTACAGGGCTCTGGGGCTACACCTTC
D: -
V: TRBV6-5
size: -
J: TRBJ1-2